This T cell receptor beta chain was found in a study of blood T cell repertoires in COVID-19. Study-level information: PBMCs, B-cell-depleted T cells, or T cells provided the cDNA or gDNA that made up the material.

In the original processing: It was from reference gene primer amplification that nucleated cell counts were estimated. The assay was immunoSEQ multiplex PCR, and TCRdb's table has in-frame clones only and misses some. That table supplies the V and J calls and clone size; D and trimming were determined from the DNA. The profile shows more than 150,000 clones, approximately 80% of them singletons. This CDR3 has 13 residues. Per the germline V gene, CDR1 is SGHDT and CDR2 is YYEEEE. V dropped 4 bases and J dropped 4; count of bases not matched to a gene: 3. Participant-reported clinical history was the basis for cohort assignment. Exposed study participants had met a COVID-19 case within 2 weeks before entry.

The TCR comes from a man aged 55 to 70 who had been exposed to COVID-19. V and J are TRBV5-6 and TRBJ1-1; 8 nucleotides agree with TRBD1. Sequences were obtained from PBMCs or T cells enriched from blood (not recorded which). This CDR3 reads CASSQDRVTEAFF. In DNA, the CDR3 is TGTGCCAGCAGCCAGGACAGGGTCACTGAAGCTTTCTTT.